This T cell receptor (beta chain) was identified during a study of blood T cell repertoires in COVID-19 (dated by TCRdb to between 2020 and 2021). Looking at the study overall: Samples covering the acute and convalescent phases of COVID-19 were provided by collaborators in the United States, Italy and Spain. HLA class I and class II types, where available, came from metadata supplied by the sample provider rather than from assay-based typing. The samples were drawn from the first 160 participants of the ongoing ImmuneRACE study and from 1,254 subjects provided by 6 global collaborators. The material from the prospective study consisted of cDNA or gDNA derived from T cells, B-cell-depleted T cells, or PBMCs. The repertoires were released in a freely available public database meant as a resource for research on the immune response to SARS-CoV-2. The sample metadata nearly always contained a de-identified subject ID, COVID-19 status, age in years and sex. Subjects who had been exposed to COVID-19, were actively infected with it, or had recovered from it provided the deeply sampled blood TCRbeta repertoires that made up the dataset.

From the germline V gene (reference sequence), CDR1 is LNHDA and CDR2 is SQIVND. From the cysteine through the phenylalanine, the CDR3 covers 16 amino acids. The read is trimmed to its CDR3 DNA, 48 bases read in frame from base 1. A distance of 18 bases separates the germline ends of V and J, which lose 7 bases and 2 bases respectively. Participants in the prospective study were aged about 18 to 100 years, lived in about two dozen United States geographic areas, and enrolled through a virtual design. To assign participants to cohorts, the prospective study relied on clinical history that participants themselves reported in a screening survey and a study questionnaire. Exposed participants had been in contact, within 2 weeks of entering the study, with a person who had a PCR-confirmed or clinician-diagnosed case of COVID-19. In the prospective study, whole blood, serum and a nasopharyngeal or oropharyngeal swab were collected from each participant by mobile phlebotomists. Additional blood draws and questionnaires over a 2-month period could optionally be provided by prospective study participants. Prospective study blood samples were shipped either frozen or at room temperature before DNA extraction.

Study-wide conclusions, independent of this receptor: Clinical and demographic metadata were provided uncurated, with the amount varying by source and participant.

For this clone: Its cognate antigen has yet to be identified. Base qualities are missing; no much larger clone stands one base away.

The immunoSEQ Assay, a bias-controlled multiplex PCR, was used to amplify TCRbeta CDR3 regions from genomic DNA. In the paper's pipeline: The number of nucleated cells in each sample was estimated by amplification of reference gene primers within the assay. To quantify the absolute abundance of each unique TCRbeta CDR3 rearrangement, sequence reads were collapsed and filtered. For each sample, productive Simpson clonality was calculated as the square root of Simpson's diversity index over productive rearrangements. TCRdb holds this immuneACCESS table with in-frame rearrangements only. Some clones are missing; in checked studies, unresolved V genes explain under half, and the rest has no known cause. From that table come the V and J calls and clone size; the DNA was used to work out D and trimming. Across this sample there are some 200,000 clones, with around 82% seen only once. The top ten hold 4.8% of the sample.

The source material was PBMCs or T cells enriched from blood (not recorded which). This chain joins TRBV19 to TRBJ1-3, and possibly TRBD1, on 6 matching bases. The sequence was collected from a woman aged 50 to 65 who had been exposed to COVID-19. The DNA sequence reads TGTGCCAGTACCTCTCTTGGCAGGGGACCTGGAAACACCATATATTTT. Its protein is CASTSLGRGPGNTIYF.